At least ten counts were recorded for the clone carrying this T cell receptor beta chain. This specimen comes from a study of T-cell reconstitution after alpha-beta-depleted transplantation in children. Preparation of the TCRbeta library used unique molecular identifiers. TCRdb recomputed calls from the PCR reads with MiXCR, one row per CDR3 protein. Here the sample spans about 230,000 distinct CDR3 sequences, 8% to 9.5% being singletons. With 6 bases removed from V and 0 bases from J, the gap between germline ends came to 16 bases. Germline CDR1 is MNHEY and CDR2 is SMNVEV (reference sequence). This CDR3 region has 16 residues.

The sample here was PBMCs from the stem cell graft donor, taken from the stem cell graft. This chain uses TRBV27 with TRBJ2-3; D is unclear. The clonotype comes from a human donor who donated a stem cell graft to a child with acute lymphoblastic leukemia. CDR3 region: CASRSYRAESTDTQYF. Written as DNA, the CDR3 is TGTGCCAGCAGAAGCTACCGGGCCGAAAGCACAGATACGCAGTATTTT.